This T cell receptor (beta chain) appears in the sequencing data of a study of T cell responses to AZD1222 COVID-19 vaccine (dated by TCRdb to 2020 to 2023). About the study as a whole: A total of approximately 240 trial participants underwent TCR sequencing, of whom more than 200 had received two doses of AZD1222 and roughly 26 had received two doses of the MenACWY control vaccine. Trial participants were enrolled into age subgroups of 18-55, 56-69 and 70-plus years, which contained around 150, 28 and 57 TCR-sequenced participants, respectively. The investigation overall reported the following: The whole spike protein was spanned by vaccine-associated CD4 TCRs, and dominant responses were seen in regions 160-218 and 743-854. Nearly half of unique spike-specific TCRs reportedly recognized epitopes outside regions mutated in the B.1.351 and B.1.1.7 variants. After two AZD1222 doses, spike-specific TCR breadth and depth were significantly higher than at day 0 and than in MenACWY recipients. Conclusions about previously exposed vaccinees were limited because only a handful of AZD1222 recipients were SARS-CoV-2 seropositive at baseline. Participants were mostly white British and included more females than males, and it was suggested by the authors that clonal diversity may have been underestimated. The 56-69-year group was small, and its depth increase did not reach significance, likely because of low power. Because no samples from the day 14 peak response were available, repertoires could be characterized only after the peak T cell response.

Per the publication, the time point label means: about 28 days (+/-7) after the second vaccine dose. Because spike-specific TCR depth and breadth did not differ between the two schedules, AZD1222 recipients who got a second dose at roughly 4 weeks were pooled with those who got a second dose at roughly 12 weeks. Vaccinee samples were obtained from the UK trials COV001 and COV002, which included a single-blind randomized controlled phase 2/3 trial of AZD1222 (ChAdOx1 nCoV-19) in healthy adults. For TCRbeta chain sequencing, PBMC samples were collected from trial participants at day 0 and at day 28 after the second dose. The CDR3 regions of human TCRbeta chains were analyzed by immunosequencing. As for the original processing: TCRs in the repertoires were compared against a reference library of SARS-CoV-2-specific TCRs that had been generated with the MIRA antigen-specificity platform. Breadth was defined as the fraction of unique TCRs that were SARS-CoV-2-associated, and depth was defined as the fraction of total T cells that were SARS-CoV-2-associated. Each spike-specific TCR was assigned to its reactive spike region and to a CD4 or CD8 class using the MIRA data. Log10-transformed breadth and depth values were compared by one-way ANOVA with Sidak's multiple comparisons tests. The table comes from immuneACCESS by way of TCRdb, which keeps in-frame sequences with V and J called. Part of the clones is missing from these tables; in studies checked, under half for an unresolved V gene and the rest for unknown reasons. That table is the source of V, J and clone size, and D and trimming were worked out from the DNA. A total of some 73,000 clones appear in this sample, roughly nine tenths of them only once. The ten largest make up about 9.3% of the sample.

The CDR3 goes from the cysteine to the phenylalanine over 14 residues. Only the CDR3 portion is preserved as DNA: 42 bases, with reading frame beginning at the first base. The junction carries 13 bases between V and J, which are trimmed by 3 bases and 5 bases respectively. Sequences LNHDA (CDR1) and SQIVND (CDR2) are obtained from the germline V gene (reference sequence). Remarks on this clone: The antigen it binds to is not known. No much larger clonotype is one base removed from it; base qualities were not supplied.

The origin of this receptor is an adult who received the AZD1222 COVID-19 vaccine. The sequencing here drew on peripheral blood, taken 28 days after the second AZD1222 dose. The chain links TRBV19 with TRBJ1-2, with no confidently assigned D gene. The CDR3 in this case is CASSILAGGYGYTF. The bases read TGTGCCAGTAGTATTTTGGCAGGTGGATATGGCTACACCTTC.